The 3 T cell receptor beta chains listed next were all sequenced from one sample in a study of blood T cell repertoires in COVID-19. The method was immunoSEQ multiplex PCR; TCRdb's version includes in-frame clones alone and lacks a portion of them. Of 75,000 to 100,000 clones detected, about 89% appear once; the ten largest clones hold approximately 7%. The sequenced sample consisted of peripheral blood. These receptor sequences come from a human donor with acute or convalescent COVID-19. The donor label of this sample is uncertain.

CDR3 DNA: TGTGCCAGCAGACCCGACAGGGTCCGTGGCTACACCTTC. Amino acids: CASRPDRVRGYTF. This chain joins TRBV27 and TRBJ1-2; 7 positions agree with TRBD1. The junction had 8 bases not matched to a gene; V was cut back by 6 bases and J by 7 bases. The CDR3 contains 13 residues. Germline values: CDR1 MNHEY, CDR2 SMNVEV (reference sequence).

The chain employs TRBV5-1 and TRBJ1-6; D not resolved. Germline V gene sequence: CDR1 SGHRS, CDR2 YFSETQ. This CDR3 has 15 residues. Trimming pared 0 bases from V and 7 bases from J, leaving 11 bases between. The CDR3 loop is CASSLGAAQNSPLHF. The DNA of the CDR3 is TGCGCCAGCAGCTTGGGGGCAGCCCAAAATTCACCCCTCCACTTT.

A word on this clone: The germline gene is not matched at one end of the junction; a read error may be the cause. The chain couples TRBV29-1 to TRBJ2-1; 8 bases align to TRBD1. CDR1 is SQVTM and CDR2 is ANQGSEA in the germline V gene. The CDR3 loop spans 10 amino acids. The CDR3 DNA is TGCAGCGTCTCCGGACAGGGCGTGCTCTTC. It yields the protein CSVSGQGVLF.